The clone carrying this T cell receptor (beta chain) is medium-sized. The antigen is undetermined. This sample is part of a study of spatial heterogeneity in lung cancer. The length of the CDR3 is 13 residues. Losses at the gene ends were 2 bases for V and 5 bases for J; bases not matched to a gene: 0. Individual TCR cDNA molecules each bore their own unique molecular identifier. A single record per CDR3 protein comes from TCRdb applying MiXCR to the 5' RACE reads. Among 9,500 to 12,000 distinct CDR3 sequences listed, less than 7.5% were seen once. The time point denotes: sample taken at primary tumor resection. The sequenced material consisted of unsorted whole RNA from tumor, nontumor lung or frozen PBMC. Study-level results: Resection blood, more than follow-up blood, showed ubiquitous expanded tumor TCRs.

The sample in question was PBMCs, obtained at surgery. The chain has TRBV12-3 or TRBV12-4 and TRBJ2-5, with 9 bases that match TRBD2. The sequence was obtained from a male donor with early-stage non-small cell lung cancer. For the CDR3, the DNA is TGTGCCAGCAGTTTACTAGCGGGGGAGACCCAGTACTTC. Its translation is CASSLLAGETQYF.